This T cell receptor (beta chain) stems from a study of cytomegalovirus exposure and HLA in healthy donors. CDR1 is MNHEY, CDR2 SVGAGI, per germline. This CDR3 contains 16 residues. V shed 2 bases and J shed 1 base, with 12 bases lying between them. The PCR was carried out with 60 Vbeta primers and 13 Jbeta primers. Produced via immunoSEQ multiplex PCR; TCRdb's table is partial and in-frame only. Here the sample spans over 150,000 clones, around 78% being singletons. Sequencing used PBMCs. The chain employs TRBV6-5 and TRBJ1-5; weak D call: TRBD1 (5 bases). The receptor was derived from a woman in her forties or fifties in good health and CMV-seropositive. CDR3 sequence (DNA): TGTGCCAGCAGTTACGGGGGGATTGGGAGCAATCAGCCCCAGCATTTT. It specifies CASSYGGIGSNQPQHF.